This T cell receptor (beta chain) came from a study of blood T cell repertoires in COVID-19. Study as a whole: Sample material is recorded as cDNA or gDNA derived from T cells, B-cell-depleted T cells, or PBMCs.

Produced via immunoSEQ multiplex PCR; TCRdb's table is partial and in-frame only. The repertoire holds over 100,000 clones, with 55% to 75% as singletons. This clone turned up a few times. The J segment lost 0 bases and the V segment lost 3 bases, leaving 1 base of the junction unmatched. The CDR3 is 15 amino acids. Germline CDR1 LNHDA, CDR2 SQIVND (reference sequence). Sequenced material: peripheral blood. The receptor's source is a woman aged 70 to 79 with acute or convalescent COVID-19. This chain connects TRBV19 to TRBJ2-2; 7 nucleotides line up with TRBD1. The CDR3 protein is CASSIQGANTGELFF. The CDR3 coding sequence is TGTGCCAGTAGTATCCAGGGGGCGAACACCGGGGAGCTGTTTTTT.